Below, 19 T cell receptor beta chains from the same sample are listed, as sequenced in a study of Graves' ophthalmopathy and Graves' hyperthyroidism. TCR beta CDR3 regions were amplified from RNA transcripts. RT-PCR in the first round used HTBI primers; a second-round multiplex PCR followed. Via MiXCR, TCRdb re-called the multiplex PCR reads, giving one row per CDR3 protein. Of about 410,000 distinct CDR3 sequences in the sample, roughly 18% are singletons; the top ten hold roughly 1.5%. Material for sequencing was peripheral blood. These receptors all stem from a woman aged 18-29 years with Graves' ophthalmopathy.

This clonotype occurred many times. The V and J genes are TRBV7-8 and TRBJ2-7; TRBD2 agrees at 10 bases. The length of the CDR3 is 18 residues. Germline CDR1 is SGHVS and CDR2 is FQNEAQ. V trimming: 5 bases; J trimming: 2 bases; junction bases outside the gene matches: 15. The CDR3 nucleotides read TGTGCCAGCAGCAGGGGACTAGCGCAATCCTCTTCTACCTACGAGCAGTACTTC. Translated, it gives CASSRGLAQSSSTYEQYF.

There are many counts of this clonotype. This chain connects TRBV6-2 or TRBV6-3 to TRBJ2-5, with D possibly matching TRBD1 (5 bases). CDR3 length: 15 residues. The V end lost 2 bases, the J end lost 2 bases, and 12 bases lay between the germline ends. Germline V gene sequence: CDR1 MNHEY, CDR2 SVGEGT. In DNA form, the CDR3 reads TGTGCCAGCAGTTACGTTGCGACAGCGCAAGAGACCCAGTACTTC. This encodes CASSYVATAQETQYF.

This clonotype was seen at least ten times. The rearrangement links TRBV4-2 to TRBJ1-2, with 7 bases aligning to TRBD1. J gave up 8 bases and V 1 base, and 10 bases lay outside the gene matches. CDR1 and CDR2 (germline): LGHNA, YNFKEQ. There are 15 residues in the CDR3. The CDR3 sequence is CASSQVPTGDGGYTF. The CDR3 DNA follows: TGTGCCAGCAGCCAAGTCCCCACAGGGGATGGCGGCTACACCTTC.

This clonotype has just one count. The chain uses TRBV28 and TRBJ1-6; possible D gene TRBD1, 5 bases. The CDR3 contains 15 residues. Germline lookup yields CDR1 MDHEN and CDR2 SYDVKM. Trimming pared 6 bases from V and 1 base from J, leaving 10 bases between. The CDR3 bases are TGTGCCAGCAGGGGGGACGTTTCCTATAATTCACCCCTCCACTTT. This encodes CASRGDVSYNSPLHF.

This clonotype was seen ten or more times. The rearrangement joins TRBV7-2 to TRBJ1-5; D unresolved. There are 15 residues in the CDR3. Trimming left V 0 bases short and J 1 base short, with 7 bases between. CDR1 is SGHTA and CDR2 is FQGNSA in the germline V gene. CDR3 bases: TGTGCCAGCAGCTTAGCGTCAGCCAGCAATCAGCCCCAGCATTTT. Translation: CASSLASASNQPQHF.

A single count supports this clonotype. V and J are TRBV11-2 and TRBJ1-5; tentative D call: TRBD1 (5 bases). Trimming removed 1 base at V and 1 base at J, with 11 bases between. The germline V gene encodes CDR1 SGHAT and CDR2 FQNNGV. The CDR3 has 16 residues. This CDR3 reads CASSLGRRGSNQPQHF. The CDR3 coding sequence is TGTGCCAGCAGCTTAGGCCGACGGGGGAGCAATCAGCCCCAGCATTTT.

The sample holds one count of this clonotype. The V call is TRBV20-1, the J call TRBJ2-5; weak D call: TRBD1 (6 bases). Deletions cut 1 base from V and 2 bases from J, with 14 bases between. The germline CDR1 and CDR2 sequences are DFQATT and SNEGSKA (reference sequence). The CDR3 is made up of 15 amino acids. The DNA of the CDR3 is TGCAGTGCTAGAGTAGGGGGAGCCGCTCAAGAGACCCAGTACTTC. Amino acids: CSARVGGAAQETQYF.

At least ten counts were recorded for this clonotype. V usage is TRBV4-3 and J usage is TRBJ2-7; TRBD2 aligns across 10 bases. Trimming removed 0 bases from V and 7 bases from J; junction bases left unmatched: 9. The CDR3 runs to 16 residues. CDR1 LGHNA and CDR2 YSLEER come from the germline V gene. CDR3 residues: CASSQDTAGGLAEQYF. The DNA of the CDR3 is TGCGCCAGCAGCCAAGATACAGCGGGGGGGCTTGCAGAGCAGTACTTC.

V and J are TRBV2 and TRBJ2-5; 9 bases agree with TRBD1. There are 15 residues in the CDR3. CDR1 and CDR2 (germline): SNHLY, FYNNEI. V was clipped by 6 bases and J by 4 bases; unmatched bases: 9. This CDR3 reads CASRAGTGFLETQYF. CDR3 DNA sequence: TGTGCCAGCAGAGCCGGGACAGGGTTTTTAGAGACCCAGTACTTC.

This chain's CDR3 is CASSSWTGLEEFQPQHF. The CDR3 bases are TGTGCCAGCAGTTCCTGGACAGGGTTGGAGGAGTTCCAGCCCCAGCATTTT. The rearrangement uses TRBV28 and TRBJ1-5; 8 bases fit TRBD1. V shed 4 bases, J shed 7 bases, and the junction held 15 bases outside the gene matches. The V gene's germline CDR1 is MDHEN and CDR2 SYDVKM. The CDR3 loop spans 17 amino acids.

This clonotype appeared many times. Without the conserved terminal phenylalanine or tryptophan, this CDR3 likely stems from a read error. The chain joins TRBV29-1 to TRBJ1-5, with D unresolved. The CDR3 consists of 12 residues. CDR1 is SQVTM, CDR2 ANQGSEA, per germline. The V gene lost 4 bases and the J gene lost 3 bases, with 7 bases spanning the gap. CDR3: CSVASDNQPQHL. The CDR3 DNA follows: TGCAGCGTTGCTTCCGACAATCAGCCCCAGCATCTT.

This clonotype was recorded many times. The chain links TRBV30 to TRBJ2-2; D may be TRBD1 (6 bases). The ends were cut back, 4 bases at V and 7 bases at J, with 16 bases in the middle. The CDR3 runs 14 residues. Germline V gene data show CDR1 as GTSNPN and CDR2 as SVGIG (reference sequence). This CDR3 reads CAWNQGRVGGELFF. The CDR3 coding sequence is TGTGCCTGGAACCAGGGGCGGGTTGGCGGGGAGCTGTTTTTT.

This clonotype was seen at least ten times. V usage is TRBV19 and J usage is TRBJ2-7; D perhaps matches TRBD1 (6 bases). The CDR3 is 14 residues long. CDR1 is LNHDA, CDR2 SQIVND, per germline (reference sequence). V dropped 3 bases and J dropped 2 bases, with 11 bases sitting between them. The CDR3 DNA reads TGTGCCAGTAGTATCCGGGACACCACCTACGAGCAGTACTTC. Protein: CASSIRDTTYEQYF.

This clonotype was seen ten or more times. The DNA is left out, because the CDR3 cannot be placed on it with certainty; the CDR3 is given as TCRdb lists it. The gene calls are TRBV29-1 and TRBJ2-7; the table assigns TRBD1, which was not confirmed against the DNA. Germline CDR1 is SQVTM and CDR2 is ANQGSEA. The CDR3 spans 13 residues, counting both ends. The CDR3 region is CSVAEGTGARKYF.

The chain links TRBV20-1 to TRBJ1-1, with D maybe TRBD1 (5 bases). Per germline, CDR1 DFQATT and CDR2 SNEGSKA (reference sequence). The CDR3 is made up of 14 amino acids. V lost 2 bases and J lost 1, with 11 bases in between. CDR3 in DNA: TGCAGTGCTAGAATGGGGGGAGGGAACACTGAAGCTTTCTTT. Its protein product is CSARMGGGNTEAFF.

The table lists this clonotype with many counts. This chain connects TRBV6-6 to TRBJ1-6, with D hard to call. Germline values: CDR1 MNHNY, CDR2 SVGAGI (reference sequence). The CDR3 sequence is 13 residues long. V was shortened by 2 bases and J by 3 bases, with 2 bases between the two germline ends. The CDR3 loop is CASSYVYNSPLHF. As DNA, the CDR3 is TGTGCCAGCAGTTACGTCTATAATTCACCCCTCCACTTT.

This clonotype showed up many times. This chain connects TRBV24-1 to TRBJ1-1; D perhaps matches TRBD1 (5 bases). CDR3 size: 14 residues. Trimming took 9 bases from V and 1 from J, leaving 14 bases between them. In germline, CDR1 is KGHDR, CDR2 SFDVKD. CDR3 residues: CATASGGANTEAFF. DNA of the CDR3: TGTGCCACCGCAAGCGGTGGGGCGAACACTGAAGCTTTCTTT.

Ten or more counts support this clonotype. The chain links TRBV28 to TRBJ2-7, with D hard to call. Germline-derived CDR1 and CDR2 are MDHEN and SYDVKM. This CDR3 is 14 amino acids long. Between the trimmed V and J ends, which lost 2 bases and 3 bases, there was a span of 11 bases. CDR3 region: CASSLQAGYYEQYF. The CDR3 coding sequence is TGTGCCAGCAGTTTACAAGCTGGGTACTACGAGCAGTACTTC.

This clonotype was picked up many times. J is TRBJ1-2 and V is TRBV27, with 9 nucleotides matching TRBD1. The CDR3 extends over 17 amino acids. Germline-derived CDR1 and CDR2 are MNHEY and SMNVEV (reference sequence). Trimming removed 0 bases from V and 8 bases from J; junction bases left unmatched: 13. The CDR3 sequence: CASSLSGVGTGLIGYTF. The CDR3 coding sequence is TGTGCCAGCAGTTTATCGGGTGTCGGGACAGGGTTAATCGGCTACACCTTC.